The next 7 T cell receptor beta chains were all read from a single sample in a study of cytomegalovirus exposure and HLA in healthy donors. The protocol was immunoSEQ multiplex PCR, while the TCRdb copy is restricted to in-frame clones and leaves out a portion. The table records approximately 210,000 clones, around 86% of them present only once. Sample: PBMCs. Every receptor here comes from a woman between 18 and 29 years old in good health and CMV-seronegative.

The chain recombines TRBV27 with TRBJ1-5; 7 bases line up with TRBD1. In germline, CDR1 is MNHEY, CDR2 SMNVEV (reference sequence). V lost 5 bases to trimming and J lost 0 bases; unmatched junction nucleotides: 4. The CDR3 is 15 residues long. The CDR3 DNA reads TGTGCCAGCAGTGGGCGGGACAGTAGCAATCAGCCCCAGCATTTT. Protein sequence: CASSGRDSSNQPQHF.

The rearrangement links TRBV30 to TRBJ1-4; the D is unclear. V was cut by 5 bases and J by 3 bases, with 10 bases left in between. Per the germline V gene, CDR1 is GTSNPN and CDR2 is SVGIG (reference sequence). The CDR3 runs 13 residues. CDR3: CAWADIPNEKLFF. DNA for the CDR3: TGTGCCTGGGCAGACATTCCTAATGAAAAACTGTTTTTT. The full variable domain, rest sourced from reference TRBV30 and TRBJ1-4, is SQTIHQWPATLVQPVGSPLSLECTVEGTSNPNLYWYRQAAGRGLQLLFYSVGIGQISSEVPQNLSASRPQDRQFILSSKKLLLSDSGFYLCAWADIPNEKLFFGSGTQLSVL.

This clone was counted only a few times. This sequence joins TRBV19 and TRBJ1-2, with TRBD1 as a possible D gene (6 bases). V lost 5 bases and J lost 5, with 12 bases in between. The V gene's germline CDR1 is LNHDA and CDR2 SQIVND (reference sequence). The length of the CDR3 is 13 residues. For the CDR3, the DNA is TGTGCCAGTAGTGGGGGCGGGCTATATGGCTACACCTTC. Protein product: CASSGGGLYGYTF.

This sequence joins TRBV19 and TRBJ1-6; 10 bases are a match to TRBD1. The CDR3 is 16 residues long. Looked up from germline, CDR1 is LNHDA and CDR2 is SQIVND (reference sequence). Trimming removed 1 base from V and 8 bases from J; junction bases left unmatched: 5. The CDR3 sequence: CASSIGQGAAYSPLHF. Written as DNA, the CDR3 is TGTGCCAGTAGTATAGGACAGGGGGCTGCATATTCACCCCTCCACTTT.

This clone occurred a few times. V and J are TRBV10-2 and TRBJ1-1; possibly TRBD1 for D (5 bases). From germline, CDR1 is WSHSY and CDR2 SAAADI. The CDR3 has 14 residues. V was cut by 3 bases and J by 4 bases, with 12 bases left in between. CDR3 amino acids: CASSDRGGTTEAFF. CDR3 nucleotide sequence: TGCGCCAGCAGTGACCGGGGAGGGACCACTGAAGCTTTCTTT.

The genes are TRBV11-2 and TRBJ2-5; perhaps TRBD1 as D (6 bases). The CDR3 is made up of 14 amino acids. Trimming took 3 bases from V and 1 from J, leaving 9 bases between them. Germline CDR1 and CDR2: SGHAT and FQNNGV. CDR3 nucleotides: TGTGCCAGCAGCTTGGGGGCTCTCCAAGAGACCCAGTACTTC. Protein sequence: CASSLGALQETQYF.

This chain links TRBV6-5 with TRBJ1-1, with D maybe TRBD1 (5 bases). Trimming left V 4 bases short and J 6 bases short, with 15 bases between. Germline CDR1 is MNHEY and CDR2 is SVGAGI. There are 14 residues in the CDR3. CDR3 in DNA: TGTGCCAGCAGTTTAGGGGTGACATCTCCTGAAGCTTTCTTT. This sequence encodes CASSLGVTSPEAFF.